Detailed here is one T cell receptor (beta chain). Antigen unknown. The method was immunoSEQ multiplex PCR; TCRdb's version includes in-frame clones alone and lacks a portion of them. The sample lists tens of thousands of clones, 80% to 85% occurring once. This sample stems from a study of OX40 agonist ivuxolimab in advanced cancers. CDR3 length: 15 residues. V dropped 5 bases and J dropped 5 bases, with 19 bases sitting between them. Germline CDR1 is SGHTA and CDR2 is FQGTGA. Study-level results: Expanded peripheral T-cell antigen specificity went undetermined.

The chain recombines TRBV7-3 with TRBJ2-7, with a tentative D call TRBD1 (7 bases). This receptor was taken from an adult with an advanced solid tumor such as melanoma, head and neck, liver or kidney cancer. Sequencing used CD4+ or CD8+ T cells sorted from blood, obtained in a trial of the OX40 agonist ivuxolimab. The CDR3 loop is CASSPQPGGGHEQYF. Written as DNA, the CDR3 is TGTGCCAGCAGCCCGCAGCCTGGAGGGGGCCACGAGCAGTACTTC.